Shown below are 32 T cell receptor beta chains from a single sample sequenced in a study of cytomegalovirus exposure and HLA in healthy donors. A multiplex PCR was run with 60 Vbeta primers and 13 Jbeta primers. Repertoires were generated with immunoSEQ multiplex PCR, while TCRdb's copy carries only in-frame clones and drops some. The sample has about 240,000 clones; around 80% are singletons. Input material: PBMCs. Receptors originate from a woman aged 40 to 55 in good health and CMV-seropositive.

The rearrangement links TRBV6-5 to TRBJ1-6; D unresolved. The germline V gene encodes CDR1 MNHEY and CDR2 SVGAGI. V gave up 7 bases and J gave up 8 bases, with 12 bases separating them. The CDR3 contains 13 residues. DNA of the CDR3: TGTGCCAGCACCCGGGGAGGCTATTCACCCCTCCACTTT. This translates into CASTRGGYSPLHF.

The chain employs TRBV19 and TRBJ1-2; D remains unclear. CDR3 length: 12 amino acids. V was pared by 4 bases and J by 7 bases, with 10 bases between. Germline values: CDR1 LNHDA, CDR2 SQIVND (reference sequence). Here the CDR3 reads CASSTLAGGYTF. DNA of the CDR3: TGTGCCAGTAGTACCTTAGCTGGTGGCTACACCTTC.

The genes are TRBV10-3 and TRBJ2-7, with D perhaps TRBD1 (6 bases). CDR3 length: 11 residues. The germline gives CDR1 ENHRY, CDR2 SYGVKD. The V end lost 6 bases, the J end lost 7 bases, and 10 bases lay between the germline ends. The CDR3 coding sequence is TGTGCCATCAGGGGGGCCATTGAGCAGTACTTC. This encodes CAIRGAIEQYF.

CDR3 DNA sequence: TGTGCCAGCAGCCCTCATCAGGGGGCGTGGGGAAACACCATATATTTT. Translating gives CASSPHQGAWGNTIYF. The rearrangement uses TRBV9 and TRBJ1-3; 8 bases are a match to TRBD1. Trimming at V came to 4 bases and at J to 4 bases, leaving 10 bases not matched to a gene. The CDR3 totals 16 residues. The V gene's germline CDR1 is SGDLS and CDR2 YYNGEE.

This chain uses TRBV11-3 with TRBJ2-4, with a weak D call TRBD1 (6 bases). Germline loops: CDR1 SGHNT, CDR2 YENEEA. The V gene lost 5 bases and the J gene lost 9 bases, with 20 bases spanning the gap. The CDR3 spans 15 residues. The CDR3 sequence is CASSDRTVAFGIQYF. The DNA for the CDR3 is TGTGCCAGCAGCGATAGGACAGTGGCGTTCGGCATTCAGTACTTC.

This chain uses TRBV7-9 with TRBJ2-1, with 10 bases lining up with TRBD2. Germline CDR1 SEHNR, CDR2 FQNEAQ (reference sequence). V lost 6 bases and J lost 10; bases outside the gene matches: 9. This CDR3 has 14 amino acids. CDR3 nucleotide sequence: TGTGCCAGCAGTTTGGGACTAGCGCACGCCGAGCAGTTCTTC. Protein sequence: CASSLGLAHAEQFF.

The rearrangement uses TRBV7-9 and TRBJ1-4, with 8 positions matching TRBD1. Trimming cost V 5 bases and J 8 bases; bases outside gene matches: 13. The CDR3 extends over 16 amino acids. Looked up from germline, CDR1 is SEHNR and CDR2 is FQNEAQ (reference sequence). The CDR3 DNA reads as TGTGCCAGCAGCCTCCCCCCTAGGACAGGGAAAGAAAAACTGTTTTTT. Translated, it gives CASSLPPRTGKEKLFF.

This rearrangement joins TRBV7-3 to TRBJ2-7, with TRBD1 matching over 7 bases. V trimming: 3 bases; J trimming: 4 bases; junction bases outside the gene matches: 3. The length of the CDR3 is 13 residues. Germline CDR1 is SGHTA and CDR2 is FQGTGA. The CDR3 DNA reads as TGTGCCAGCAGCTTCGGGACAGTTTACGAGCAGTACTTC. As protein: CASSFGTVYEQYF.

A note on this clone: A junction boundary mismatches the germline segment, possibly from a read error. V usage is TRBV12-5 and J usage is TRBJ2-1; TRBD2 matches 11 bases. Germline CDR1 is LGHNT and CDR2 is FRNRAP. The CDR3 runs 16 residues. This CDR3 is CASDLTGLAGFGEQFF. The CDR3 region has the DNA TGTGCTAGTGATTTGACCGGACTAGCGGGTTTCGGTGAGCAGTTCTTC.

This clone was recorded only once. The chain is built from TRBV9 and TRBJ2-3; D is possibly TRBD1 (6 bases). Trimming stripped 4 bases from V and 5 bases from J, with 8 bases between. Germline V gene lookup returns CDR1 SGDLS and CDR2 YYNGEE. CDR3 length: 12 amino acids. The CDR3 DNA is TGTGCCAGCAGCCCACAGGGAGATACGCAGTATTTT. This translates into CASSPQGDTQYF. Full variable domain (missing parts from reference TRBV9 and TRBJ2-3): DSGVTQTPKHLITATGQRVTLRCSPRSGDLSVYWYQQSLDQGLQFLIQYYNGEERAKGNILERFSAQQFPDLHSELNLSSLELGDSALYFCASSPQGDTQYFGPGTRLTVL.

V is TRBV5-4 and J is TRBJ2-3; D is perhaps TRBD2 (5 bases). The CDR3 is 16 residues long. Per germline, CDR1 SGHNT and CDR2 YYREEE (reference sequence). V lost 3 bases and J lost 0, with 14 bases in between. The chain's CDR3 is CASSSPERVSTDTQYF. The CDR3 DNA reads TGTGCCAGCAGCTCCCCTGAGAGGGTTAGCACAGATACGCAGTATTTT.

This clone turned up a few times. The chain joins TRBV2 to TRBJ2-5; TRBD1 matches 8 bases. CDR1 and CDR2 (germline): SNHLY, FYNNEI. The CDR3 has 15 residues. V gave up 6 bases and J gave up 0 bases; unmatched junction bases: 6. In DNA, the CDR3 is TGTGCCAGCAGAGATAGGACAGGGTACCAAGAGACCCAGTACTTC. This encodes CASRDRTGYQETQYF.

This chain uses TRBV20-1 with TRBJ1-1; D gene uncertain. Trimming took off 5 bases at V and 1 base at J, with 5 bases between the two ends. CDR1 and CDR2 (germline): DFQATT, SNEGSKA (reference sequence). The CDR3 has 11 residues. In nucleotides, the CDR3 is TGCAGTGCTGTCAGGAACACTGAAGCTTTCTTT. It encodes CSAVRNTEAFF.

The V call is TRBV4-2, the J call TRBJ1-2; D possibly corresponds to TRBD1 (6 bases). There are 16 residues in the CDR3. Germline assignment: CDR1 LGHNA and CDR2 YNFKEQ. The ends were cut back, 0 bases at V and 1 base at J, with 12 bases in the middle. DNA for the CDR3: TGTGCCAGCAGCCAAGAGGCAACAGGGATTAACTATGGCTACACCTTC. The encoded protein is CASSQEATGINYGYTF.

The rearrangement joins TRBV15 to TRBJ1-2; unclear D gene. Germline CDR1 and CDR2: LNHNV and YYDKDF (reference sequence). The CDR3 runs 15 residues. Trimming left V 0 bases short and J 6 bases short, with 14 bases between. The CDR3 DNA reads TGTGCCACCAGCAGAGATCCCCCGGGAGCTAATGGCTACACCTTC. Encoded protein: CATSRDPPGANGYTF.

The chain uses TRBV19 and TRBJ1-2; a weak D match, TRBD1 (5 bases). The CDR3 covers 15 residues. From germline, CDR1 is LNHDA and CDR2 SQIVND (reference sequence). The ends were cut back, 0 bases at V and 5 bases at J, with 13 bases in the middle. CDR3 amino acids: CASSIDPQGPYGYTF. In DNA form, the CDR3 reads TGTGCCAGTAGTATAGATCCGCAGGGTCCTTATGGCTACACCTTC. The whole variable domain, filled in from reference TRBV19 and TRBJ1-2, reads DGGITQSPKYLFRKEGQNVTLSCEQNLNHDAMYWYRQDPGQGLRLIYYSQIVNDFQKGDIAEGYSVSREKKESFPLTVTSAQKNPTAFYLCASSIDPQGPYGYTFGSGTRLTVV.

Here the CDR3 DNA reads TGTGCCAGCAGTTCTTATCCGAACACCGGGGAGCTGTTTTTT. It yields the protein CASSSYPNTGELFF. The V gene is TRBV6-4, the J gene TRBJ2-2; D gene unclear. Germline assignment: CDR1 MRHNA and CDR2 SNTAGT. V was clipped by 5 bases and J by 0 bases, with 7 bases between them. This CDR3 spans 14 amino acids.

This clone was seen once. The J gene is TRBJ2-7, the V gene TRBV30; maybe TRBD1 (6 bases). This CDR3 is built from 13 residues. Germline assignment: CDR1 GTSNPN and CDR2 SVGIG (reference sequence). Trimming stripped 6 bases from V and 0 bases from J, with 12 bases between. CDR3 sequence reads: CACQKDSSYEQYF. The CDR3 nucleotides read TGTGCCTGCCAAAAGGACAGCTCCTACGAGCAGTACTTC.

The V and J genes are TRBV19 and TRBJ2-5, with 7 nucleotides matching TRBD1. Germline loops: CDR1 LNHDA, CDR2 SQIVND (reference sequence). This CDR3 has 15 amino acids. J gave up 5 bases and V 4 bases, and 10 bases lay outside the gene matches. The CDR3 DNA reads TGTGCCAGTAGTACCCGACAGGGTCAGTCGGAGACCCAGTACTTC. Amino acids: CASSTRQGQSETQYF.

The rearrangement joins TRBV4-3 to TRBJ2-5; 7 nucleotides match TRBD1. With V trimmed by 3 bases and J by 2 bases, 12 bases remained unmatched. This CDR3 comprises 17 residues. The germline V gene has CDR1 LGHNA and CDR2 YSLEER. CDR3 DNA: TGCGCCAGCAGCCACGATTACAGGGGAATGGGGCAAGAGACCCAGTACTTC. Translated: CASSHDYRGMGQETQYF.

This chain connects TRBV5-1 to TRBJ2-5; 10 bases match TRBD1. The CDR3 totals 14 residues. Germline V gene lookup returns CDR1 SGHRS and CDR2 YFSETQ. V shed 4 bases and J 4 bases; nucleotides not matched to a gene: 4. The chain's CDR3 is CASSKRTGGETQYF. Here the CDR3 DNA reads TGCGCCAGCAGCAAACGGACAGGGGGAGAGACCCAGTACTTC.

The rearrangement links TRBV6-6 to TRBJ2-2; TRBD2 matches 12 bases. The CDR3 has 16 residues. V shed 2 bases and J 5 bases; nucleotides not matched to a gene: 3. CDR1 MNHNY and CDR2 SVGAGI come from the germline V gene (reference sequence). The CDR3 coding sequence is TGTGCCAGCAGTTACCCTAGCGGGAGGGGGACCGGGGAGCTGTTTTTT. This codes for CASSYPSGRGTGELFF.

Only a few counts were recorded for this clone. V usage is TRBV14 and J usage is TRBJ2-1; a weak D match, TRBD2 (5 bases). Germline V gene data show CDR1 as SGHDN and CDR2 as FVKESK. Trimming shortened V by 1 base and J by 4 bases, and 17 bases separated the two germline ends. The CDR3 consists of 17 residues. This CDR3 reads CASSQAQAIASYNEQFF. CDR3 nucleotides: TGTGCCAGCAGCCAAGCGCAGGCGATAGCGTCGTACAATGAGCAGTTCTTC.

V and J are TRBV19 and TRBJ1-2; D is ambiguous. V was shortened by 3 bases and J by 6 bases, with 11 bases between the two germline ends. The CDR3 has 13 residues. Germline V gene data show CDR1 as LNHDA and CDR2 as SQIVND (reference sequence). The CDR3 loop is CASSIRRENGYTF. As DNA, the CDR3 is TGTGCCAGTAGTATCCGGAGGGAGAATGGCTACACCTTC. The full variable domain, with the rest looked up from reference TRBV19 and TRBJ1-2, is DGGITQSPKYLFRKEGQNVTLSCEQNLNHDAMYWYRQDPGQGLRLIYYSQIVNDFQKGDIAEGYSVSREKKESFPLTVTSAQKNPTAFYLCASSIRRENGYTFGSGTRLTVV.

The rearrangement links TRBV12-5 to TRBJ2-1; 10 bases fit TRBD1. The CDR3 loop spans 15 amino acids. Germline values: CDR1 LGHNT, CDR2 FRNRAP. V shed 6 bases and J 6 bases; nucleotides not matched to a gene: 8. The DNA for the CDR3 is TGTGCTAGTGGCCCGAGAGGGACAGGGGCCAATGAGCAGTTCTTC. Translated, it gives CASGPRGTGANEQFF.

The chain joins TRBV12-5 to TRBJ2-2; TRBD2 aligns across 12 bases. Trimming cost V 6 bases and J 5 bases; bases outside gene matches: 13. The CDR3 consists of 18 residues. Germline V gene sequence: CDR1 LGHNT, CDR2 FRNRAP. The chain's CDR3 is CASGPPSTSGGLTGELFF. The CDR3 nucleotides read TGTGCTAGTGGCCCTCCTTCCACTAGCGGGGGGCTAACCGGGGAGCTGTTTTTT.

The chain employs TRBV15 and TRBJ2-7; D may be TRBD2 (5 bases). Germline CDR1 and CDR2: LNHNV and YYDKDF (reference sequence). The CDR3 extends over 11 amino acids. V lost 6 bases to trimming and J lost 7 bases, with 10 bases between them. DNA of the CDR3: TGTGCCACCAGGAGTTCGGGGGAGCAGTACTTC. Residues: CATRSSGEQYF.

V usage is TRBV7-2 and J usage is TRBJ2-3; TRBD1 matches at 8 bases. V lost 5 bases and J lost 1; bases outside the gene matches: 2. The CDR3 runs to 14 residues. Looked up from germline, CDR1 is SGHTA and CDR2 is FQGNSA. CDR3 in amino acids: CASSQDRGTDTQYF. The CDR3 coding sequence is TGTGCCAGCAGCCAGGACAGGGGCACAGATACGCAGTATTTT. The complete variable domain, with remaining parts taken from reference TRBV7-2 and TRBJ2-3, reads GAGVSQSPSNKVTEKGKDVELRCDPISGHTALYWYRQSLGQGLEFLIYFQGNSAPDKSGLPSDRFSAERTGGSVSTLTIQRTQQEDSAVYLCASSQDRGTDTQYFGPGTRLTVL.

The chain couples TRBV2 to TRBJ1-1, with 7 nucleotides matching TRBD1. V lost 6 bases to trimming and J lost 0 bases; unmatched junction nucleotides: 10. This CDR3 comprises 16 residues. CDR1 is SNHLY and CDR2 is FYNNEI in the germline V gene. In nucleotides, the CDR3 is TGTGCCAGCAGCAGAACAAAAGGGGGCATGAACACTGAAGCTTTCTTT. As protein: CASSRTKGGMNTEAFF.

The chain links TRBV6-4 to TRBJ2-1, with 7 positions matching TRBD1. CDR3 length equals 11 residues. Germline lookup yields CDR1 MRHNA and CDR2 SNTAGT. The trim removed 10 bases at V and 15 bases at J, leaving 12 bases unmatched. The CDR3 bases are TGTGCCACCAGAACGAACAGGGGTTGGTTCTTC. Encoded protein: CATRTNRGWFF.

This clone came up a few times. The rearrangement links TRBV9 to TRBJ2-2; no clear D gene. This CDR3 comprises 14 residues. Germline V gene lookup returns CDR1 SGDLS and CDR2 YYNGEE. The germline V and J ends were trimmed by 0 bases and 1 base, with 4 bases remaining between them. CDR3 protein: CASSVVGNTGELFF. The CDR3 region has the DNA TGTGCCAGCAGCGTAGTCGGGAACACCGGGGAGCTGTTTTTT.

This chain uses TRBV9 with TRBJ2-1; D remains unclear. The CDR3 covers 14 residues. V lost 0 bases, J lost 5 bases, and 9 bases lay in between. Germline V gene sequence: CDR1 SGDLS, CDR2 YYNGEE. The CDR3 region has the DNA TGTGCCAGCAGCGTAGCGGGTTCCGACAATGAGCAGTTCTTC. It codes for CASSVAGSDNEQFF.